This note documents a single T cell receptor beta chain sequence. Its antigen is not known. These data belong to a study of T-cell memory formation after mild COVID-19. Turning to the study itself: Clusters of TCRs were largely donor specific.

Germline CDR1 and CDR2: SGHTA and FQGNSA. This CDR3 contains 12 residues. Trimming removed 5 bases from V and 7 bases from J, with 9 bases in between. Overall study findings and caveats: While clones contracting from day 15 to 85 were balanced between CD4 and CD8, later expanders leaned CD4+.

TCRdb processed the 5' RACE reads anew with MiXCR; each CDR3 protein has one entry. In the table there are some 48,000 distinct CDR3 sequences, roughly a quarter of which are singletons. The chain recombines TRBV7-2 with TRBJ2-1; no clear D gene. The clonotype comes from a young man who had mild COVID-19 (a few samples of this study predate the infection). Cell type and time point are not known. The sequenced material came from PBMCs or a T cell subset sorted from them (not recorded which). The CDR3 protein is CASSRIKNEQFF. As DNA, the CDR3 is TGTGCCAGCAGCCGCATAAAGAATGAGCAGTTCTTC.